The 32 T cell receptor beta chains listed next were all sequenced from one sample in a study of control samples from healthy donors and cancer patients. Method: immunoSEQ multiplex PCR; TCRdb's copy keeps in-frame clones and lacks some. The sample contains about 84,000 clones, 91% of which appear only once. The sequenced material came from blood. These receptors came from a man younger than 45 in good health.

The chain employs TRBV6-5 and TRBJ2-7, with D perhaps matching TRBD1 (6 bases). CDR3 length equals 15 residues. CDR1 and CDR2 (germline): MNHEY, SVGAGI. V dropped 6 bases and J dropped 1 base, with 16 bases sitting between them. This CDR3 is CASSRGVRGSYEQYF. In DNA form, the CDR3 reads TGTGCCAGCAGCCGAGGGGTCAGGGGTTCCTACGAGCAGTACTTC.

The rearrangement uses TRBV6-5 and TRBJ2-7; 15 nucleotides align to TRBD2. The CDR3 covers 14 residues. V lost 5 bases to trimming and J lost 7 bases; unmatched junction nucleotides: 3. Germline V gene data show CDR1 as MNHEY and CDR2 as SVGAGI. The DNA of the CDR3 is TGTGCCAGCAGTCGTGGGACTAGCGGGAGGGAGCAGTACTTC. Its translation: CASSRGTSGREQYF.

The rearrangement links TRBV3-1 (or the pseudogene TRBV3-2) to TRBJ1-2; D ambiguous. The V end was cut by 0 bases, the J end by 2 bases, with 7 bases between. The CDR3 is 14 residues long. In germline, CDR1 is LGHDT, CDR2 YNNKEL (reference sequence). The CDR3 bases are TGTGCCAGCAGCCAAGATGAGTTGAACTATGGCTACACCTTC. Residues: CASSQDELNYGYTF.

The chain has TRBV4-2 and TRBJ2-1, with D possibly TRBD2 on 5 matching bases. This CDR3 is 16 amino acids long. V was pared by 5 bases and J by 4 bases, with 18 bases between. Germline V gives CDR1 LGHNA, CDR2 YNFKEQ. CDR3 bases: TGTGCCAGCAGCTCCGACGATACTAGGGCTTACAATGAGCAGTTCTTC. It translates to CASSSDDTRAYNEQFF.

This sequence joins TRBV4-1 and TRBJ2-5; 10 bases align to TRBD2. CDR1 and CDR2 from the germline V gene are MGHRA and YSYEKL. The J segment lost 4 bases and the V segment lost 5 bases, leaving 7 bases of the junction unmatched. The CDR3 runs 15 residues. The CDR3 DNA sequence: TGCGCCAGCAGCAACCCGGGACTAGCGTTAGAGACCCAGTACTTC. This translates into CASSNPGLALETQYF.

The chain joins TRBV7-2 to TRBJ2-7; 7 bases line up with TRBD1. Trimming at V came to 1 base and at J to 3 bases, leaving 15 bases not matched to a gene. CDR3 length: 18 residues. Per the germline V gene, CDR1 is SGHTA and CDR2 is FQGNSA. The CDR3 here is CASSLVLRKKGTVYEQYF. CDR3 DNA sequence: TGTGCCAGCAGCTTAGTTCTCAGAAAGAAAGGGACAGTCTACGAGCAGTACTTC.

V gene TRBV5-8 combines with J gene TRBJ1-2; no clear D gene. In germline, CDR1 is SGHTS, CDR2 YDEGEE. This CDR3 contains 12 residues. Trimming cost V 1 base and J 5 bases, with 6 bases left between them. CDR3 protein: CASSLTGYGYTF. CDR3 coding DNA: TGTGCCAGCAGCTTGACTGGATATGGCTACACCTTC.

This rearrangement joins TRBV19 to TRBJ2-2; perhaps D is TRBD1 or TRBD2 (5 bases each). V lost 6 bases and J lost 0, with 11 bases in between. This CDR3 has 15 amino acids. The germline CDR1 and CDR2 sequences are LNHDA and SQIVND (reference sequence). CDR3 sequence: CASRRRDPNTGELFF. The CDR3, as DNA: TGTGCCAGTAGGAGAAGGGACCCGAACACCGGGGAGCTGTTTTTT.

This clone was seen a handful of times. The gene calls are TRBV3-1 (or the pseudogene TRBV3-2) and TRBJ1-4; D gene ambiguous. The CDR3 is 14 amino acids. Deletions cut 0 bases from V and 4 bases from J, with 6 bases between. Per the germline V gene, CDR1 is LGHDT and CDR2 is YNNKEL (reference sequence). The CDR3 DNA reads TGTGCCAGCAGCCAAGATCTAGTTAATGAAAAACTGTTTTTT. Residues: CASSQDLVNEKLFF.

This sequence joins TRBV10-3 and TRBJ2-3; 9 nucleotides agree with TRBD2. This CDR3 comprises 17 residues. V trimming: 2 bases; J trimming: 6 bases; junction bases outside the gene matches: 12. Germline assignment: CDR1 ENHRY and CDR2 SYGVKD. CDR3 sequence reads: CAISEPIRLADSDTQYF. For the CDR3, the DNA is TGTGCCATCAGTGAGCCTATCAGACTAGCGGATTCCGATACGCAGTATTTT.

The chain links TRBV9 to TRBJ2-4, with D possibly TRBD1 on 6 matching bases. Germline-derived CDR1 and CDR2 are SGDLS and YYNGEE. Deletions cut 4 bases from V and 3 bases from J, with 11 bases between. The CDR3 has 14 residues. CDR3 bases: TGTGCCAGCAGCCCCAGGGGTGGCAAAAACATTCAGTACTTC. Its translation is CASSPRGGKNIQYF.

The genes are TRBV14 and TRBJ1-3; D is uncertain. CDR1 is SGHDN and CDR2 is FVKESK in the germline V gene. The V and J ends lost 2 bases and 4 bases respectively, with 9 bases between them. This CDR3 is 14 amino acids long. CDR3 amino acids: CASSQQTLGNTIYF. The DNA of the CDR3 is TGTGCCAGCAGCCAACAGACTCTCGGAAACACCATATATTTT.

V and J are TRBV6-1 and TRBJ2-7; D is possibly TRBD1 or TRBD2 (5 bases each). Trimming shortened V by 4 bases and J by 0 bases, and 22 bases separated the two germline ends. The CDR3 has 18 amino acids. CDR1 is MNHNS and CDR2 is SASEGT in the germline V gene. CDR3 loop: CASSGAAVRGRSSYEQYF. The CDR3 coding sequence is TGTGCCAGCAGTGGGGCGGCCGTGAGGGGAAGAAGCTCCTACGAGCAGTACTTC.

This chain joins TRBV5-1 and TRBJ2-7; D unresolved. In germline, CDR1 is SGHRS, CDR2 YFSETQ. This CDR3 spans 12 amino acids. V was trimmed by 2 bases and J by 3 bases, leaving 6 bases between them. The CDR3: CASSFGSYEQYF. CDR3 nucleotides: TGCGCCAGCAGCTTCGGCAGCTACGAGCAGTACTTC. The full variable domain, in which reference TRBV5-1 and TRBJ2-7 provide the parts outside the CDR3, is KAGVTQTPRYLIKTRGQQVTLSCSPISGHRSVSWYQQTPGQGLQFLFEYFSETQRNKGNFPGRFSGRQFSNSRSEMNVSTLELGDSALYLCASSFGSYEQYFGPGTRLTVT.

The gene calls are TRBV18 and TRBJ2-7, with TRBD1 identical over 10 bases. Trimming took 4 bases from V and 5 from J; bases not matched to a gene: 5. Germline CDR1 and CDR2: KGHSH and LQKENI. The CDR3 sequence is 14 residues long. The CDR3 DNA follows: TGTGCCAGCTCACTGGGGACAGGGGCAGACGAGCAGTACTTC. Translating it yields CASSLGTGADEQYF.

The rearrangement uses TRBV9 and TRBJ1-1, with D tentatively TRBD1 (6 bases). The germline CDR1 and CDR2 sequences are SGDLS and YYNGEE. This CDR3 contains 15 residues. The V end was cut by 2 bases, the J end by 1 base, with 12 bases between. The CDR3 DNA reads TGTGCCAGCAGCGTGTCCACAGGGCCGAACACTGAAGCTTTCTTT. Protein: CASSVSTGPNTEAFF.

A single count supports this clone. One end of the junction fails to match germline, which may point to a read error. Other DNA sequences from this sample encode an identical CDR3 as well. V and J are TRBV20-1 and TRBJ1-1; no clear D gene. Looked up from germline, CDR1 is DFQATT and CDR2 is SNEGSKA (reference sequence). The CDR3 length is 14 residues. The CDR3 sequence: CSASHERSAAEAFF. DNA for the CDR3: TGCAGTGCTAGTCATGAGCGGAGTGCCGCTGAAGCCTTCTTT.

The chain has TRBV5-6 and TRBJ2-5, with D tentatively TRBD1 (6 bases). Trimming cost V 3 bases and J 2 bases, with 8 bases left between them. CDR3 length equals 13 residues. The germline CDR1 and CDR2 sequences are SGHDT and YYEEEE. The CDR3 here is CASSSQGQETQYF. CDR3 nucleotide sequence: TGTGCCAGCAGCTCCCAGGGGCAAGAGACCCAGTACTTC. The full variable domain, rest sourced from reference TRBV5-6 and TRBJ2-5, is DAGVTQSPTHLIKTRGQQVTLRCSPKSGHDTVSWYQQALGQGPQFIFQYYEEEERQRGNFPDRFSGHQFPNYSSELNVNALLLGDSALYLCASSSQGQETQYFGPGTRLLVL.

The CDR3 DNA reads as TGTGCCAGCAGTTACTCGTACGGTGACACTGAAGCTTTCTTT. This translates into CASSYSYGDTEAFF. The genes are TRBV6-5 and TRBJ1-1; D call uncertain. V dropped 0 bases and J dropped 3 bases, with 8 bases sitting between them. This CDR3 is built from 14 residues. CDR1 and CDR2 (germline): MNHEY, SVGAGI.

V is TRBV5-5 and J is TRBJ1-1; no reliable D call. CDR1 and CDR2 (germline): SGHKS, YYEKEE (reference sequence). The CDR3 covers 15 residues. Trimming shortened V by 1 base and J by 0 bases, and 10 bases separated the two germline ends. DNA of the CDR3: TGTGCCAGCAGCTTGCTGGGAACAGTGAACACTGAAGCTTTCTTT. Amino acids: CASSLLGTVNTEAFF.

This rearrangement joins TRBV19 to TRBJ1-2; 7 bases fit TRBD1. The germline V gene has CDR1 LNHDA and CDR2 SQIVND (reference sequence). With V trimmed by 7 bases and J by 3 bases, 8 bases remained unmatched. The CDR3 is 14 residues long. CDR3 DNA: TGTGCCAGTAATGAGGCAGGGGGGGACTATGGCTACACCTTC. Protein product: CASNEAGGDYGYTF.

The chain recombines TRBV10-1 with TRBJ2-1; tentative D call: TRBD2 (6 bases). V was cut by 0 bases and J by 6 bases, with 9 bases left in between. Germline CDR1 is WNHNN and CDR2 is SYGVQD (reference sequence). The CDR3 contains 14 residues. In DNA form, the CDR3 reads TGCGCCAGCAGTGAGTCCGGGAGTCTCAATGAGCAGTTCTTC. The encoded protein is CASSESGSLNEQFF.

For the CDR3, the DNA is TGCGCCAGCAGCTCGAGACAGGGGGTTAATGGCTACACCTTC. The encoded protein is CASSSRQGVNGYTF. The chain carries TRBV5-1 and TRBJ1-2, with 9 bases fitting TRBD1. Germline V CDR1 and CDR2: SGHRS, YFSETQ. The CDR3 spans 14 residues. Trimming took 3 bases from V and 6 from J; bases not matched to a gene: 6.

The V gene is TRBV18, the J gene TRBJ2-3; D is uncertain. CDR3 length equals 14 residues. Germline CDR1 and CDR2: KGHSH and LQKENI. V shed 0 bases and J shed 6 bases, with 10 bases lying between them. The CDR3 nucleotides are TGTGCCAGCTCACCACCGGTGAGGACCGATACGCAGTATTTT. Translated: CASSPPVRTDTQYF.

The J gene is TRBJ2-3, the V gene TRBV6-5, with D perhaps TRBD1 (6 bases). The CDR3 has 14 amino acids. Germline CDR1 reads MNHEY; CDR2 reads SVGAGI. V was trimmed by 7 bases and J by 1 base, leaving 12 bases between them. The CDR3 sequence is CASKLQGGTDTQYF. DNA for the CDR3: TGTGCCAGCAAGCTACAGGGCGGCACAGATACGCAGTATTTT.

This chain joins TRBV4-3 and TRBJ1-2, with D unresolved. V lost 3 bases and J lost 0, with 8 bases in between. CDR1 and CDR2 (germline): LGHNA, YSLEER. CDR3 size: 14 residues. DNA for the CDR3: TGCGCCAGCAGCCATCGTGAGTCTAACTATGGCTACACCTTC. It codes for CASSHRESNYGYTF.

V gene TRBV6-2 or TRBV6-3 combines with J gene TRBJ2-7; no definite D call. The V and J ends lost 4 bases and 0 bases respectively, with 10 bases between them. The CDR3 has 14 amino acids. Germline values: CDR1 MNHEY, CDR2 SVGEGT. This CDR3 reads CASSSGYNSYEQYF. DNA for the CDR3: TGTGCCAGCAGTTCCGGTTACAACTCCTACGAGCAGTACTTC.

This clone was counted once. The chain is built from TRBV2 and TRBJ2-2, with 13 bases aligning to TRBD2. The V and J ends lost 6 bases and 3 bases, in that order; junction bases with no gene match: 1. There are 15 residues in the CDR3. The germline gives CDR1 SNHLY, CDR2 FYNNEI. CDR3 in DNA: TGTGCCAGCAGAGGACTAGCGGGAGACACCGGGGAGCTGTTTTTT. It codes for CASRGLAGDTGELFF.

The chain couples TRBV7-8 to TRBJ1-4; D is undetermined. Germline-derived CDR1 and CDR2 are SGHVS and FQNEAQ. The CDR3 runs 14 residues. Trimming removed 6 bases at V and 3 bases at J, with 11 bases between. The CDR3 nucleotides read TGTGCCAGCAGTAAGAGGCAATCTAATGAAAAACTGTTTTTT. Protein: CASSKRQSNEKLFF.

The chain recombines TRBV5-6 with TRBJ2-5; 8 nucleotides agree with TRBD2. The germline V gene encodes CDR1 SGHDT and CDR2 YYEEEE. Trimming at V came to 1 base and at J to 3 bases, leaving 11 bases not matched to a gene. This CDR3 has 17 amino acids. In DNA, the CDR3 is TGTGCCAGCAGCTTGAGGGTGGCGGGGGGCTACAAAGAGACCCAGTACTTC. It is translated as CASSLRVAGGYKETQYF.

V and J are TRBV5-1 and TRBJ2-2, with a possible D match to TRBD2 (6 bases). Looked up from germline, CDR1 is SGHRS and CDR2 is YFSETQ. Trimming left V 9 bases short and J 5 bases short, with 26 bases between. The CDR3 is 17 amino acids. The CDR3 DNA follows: TGCGCCACCGCGCTCCCGAAGACGGGAGTGGGGACCGGGGAGCTGTTTTTT. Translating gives CATALPKTGVGTGELFF. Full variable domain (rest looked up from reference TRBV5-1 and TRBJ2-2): KAGVTQTPRYLIKTRGQQVTLSCSPISGHRSVSWYQQTPGQGLQFLFEYFSETQRNKGNFPGRFSGRQFSNSRSEMNVSTLELGDSALYLCATALPKTGVGTGELFFGEGSRLTVL.

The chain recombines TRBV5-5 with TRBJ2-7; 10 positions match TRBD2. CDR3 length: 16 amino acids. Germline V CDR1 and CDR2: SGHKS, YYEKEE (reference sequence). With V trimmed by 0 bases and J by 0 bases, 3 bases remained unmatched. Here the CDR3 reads CASSLDPSGSSYEQYF. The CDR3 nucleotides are TGTGCCAGCAGCTTGGATCCTAGCGGGAGCTCCTACGAGCAGTACTTC.